These T cell receptor beta chains were read from a single sample in a study of T-cell memory formation after mild COVID-19. MiXCR was run by TCRdb on the 5' RACE reads, yielding one entry per CDR3 protein. The sample has about 140,000 distinct CDR3 sequences, 14% seen once. The sequenced material came from PBMCs or a T cell subset sorted from them (not recorded which). These receptors originate from an adult woman who had mild COVID-19 (a few samples of this study predate the infection). Cell type and time point are not known. The CDR3 runs from the conserved cysteine through the conserved F or W. Each record gives: clone size, J gene, V gene, D gene, CDR3 DNA, CDR3 protein. The D gene is left open where the match is weak. Clone size is stated in some rows and not others, as once, few, many or a class when expanded.

clone size: .
J gene: TRBJ2-1
V gene: TRBV6-4
D gene: TRBD2
CDR3 DNA: TGTGCCAGCAGGCGGGGGCTAGCGGGAGTCTACAATGAGCAGTTCTTC
CDR3 protein: CASRRGLAGVYNEQFF

clone size: few
J gene: TRBJ2-3
V gene: TRBV2
D gene: TRBD1
CDR3 DNA: TGTGCCAGCAGATCCGGGACAGAAGCTTCTCTTAGCACAGATACGCAGTATTTT
CDR3 protein: CASRSGTEASLSTDTQYF

clone size: .
J gene: TRBJ2-7
V gene: TRBV20-1
D gene: .
CDR3 DNA: TGCAGTGCTATAGACCGCGCGTACGAGCAGTACTTC
CDR3 protein: CSAIDRAYEQYF

clone size: few
J gene: TRBJ1-6
V gene: TRBV30
D gene: .
CDR3 DNA: TGTGCCTGGAGCGTAGGGGTGGGTAGGGGATCACCCCTCCACTTT
CDR3 protein: CAWSVGVGRGSPLHF

clone size: few
J gene: TRBJ2-1
V gene: TRBV7-6
D gene: .
CDR3 DNA: TGTGCCAGCAGCTTAGGGGCGGCGTACTCCTACAATGAGCAGTTCTTC
CDR3 protein: CASSLGAAYSYNEQFF

clone size: many
J gene: TRBJ2-5
V gene: TRBV5-1
D gene: .
CDR3 DNA: TGCGCCAGCAGCTTGGGGGGACTGGAAGCACAAGAGACCCAGTACTTC
CDR3 protein: CASSLGGLEAQETQYF

clone size: few
J gene: TRBJ1-3
V gene: TRBV29-1
D gene: .
CDR3 DNA: TGCAGCATCAACTCTGGAAACACCATATATTTT
CDR3 protein: CSINSGNTIYF

clone size: .
J gene: TRBJ1-6
V gene: TRBV20-1
D gene: .
CDR3 DNA: TGCAGTGCTAGTGGTGGGACGAGCTCCTATAATTCACCCCTCCACTTT
CDR3 protein: CSASGGTSSYNSPLHF

clone size: few
J gene: TRBJ2-5
V gene: TRBV9
D gene: .
CDR3 DNA: TGTGCCAGCAGCGTCGGGCAGTTATCCCAAGAGACCCAGTACTTC
CDR3 protein: CASSVGQLSQETQYF

clone size: .
J gene: TRBJ2-2
V gene: TRBV7-2
D gene: TRBD2
CDR3 DNA: TGTGCCAGCAGCTCGCTAGCGGGGGGATTGAAAACCGGGGAGCTGTTTTTT
CDR3 protein: CASSSLAGGLKTGELFF

clone size: few
J gene: TRBJ1-1
V gene: TRBV29-1
D gene: .
CDR3 DNA: TGCAGCGCTCTTATCGTTACGAGGAACACTGAAGCTTTCTTT
CDR3 protein: CSALIVTRNTEAFF

clone size: .
J gene: TRBJ2-7
V gene: TRBV6-5
D gene: .
CDR3 DNA: TGTGCCAGCAGGGGGCCGCCCAGCGAGCAGTACTTC
CDR3 protein: CASRGPPSEQYF

clone size: .
J gene: TRBJ2-7
V gene: TRBV5-1
D gene: TRBD1
CDR3 DNA: TGCGCCAGCAGCTTGGAAGGGTCGACAGGGGGCTACGAGCAGTACTTC
CDR3 protein: CASSLEGSTGGYEQYF